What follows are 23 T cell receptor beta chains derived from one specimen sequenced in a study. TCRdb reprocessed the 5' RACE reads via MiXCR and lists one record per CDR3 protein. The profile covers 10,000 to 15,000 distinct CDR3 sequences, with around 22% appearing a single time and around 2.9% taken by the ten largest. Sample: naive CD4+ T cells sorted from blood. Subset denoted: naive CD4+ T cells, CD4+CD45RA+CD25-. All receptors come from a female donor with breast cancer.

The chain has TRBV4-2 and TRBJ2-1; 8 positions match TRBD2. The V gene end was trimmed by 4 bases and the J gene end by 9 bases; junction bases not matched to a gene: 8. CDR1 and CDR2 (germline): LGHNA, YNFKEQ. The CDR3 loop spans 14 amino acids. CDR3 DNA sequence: TGTGCCAGCAGCCCACGGACTAGCTCAGGTGAGCAGTTCTTC. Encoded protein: CASSPRTSSGEQFF.

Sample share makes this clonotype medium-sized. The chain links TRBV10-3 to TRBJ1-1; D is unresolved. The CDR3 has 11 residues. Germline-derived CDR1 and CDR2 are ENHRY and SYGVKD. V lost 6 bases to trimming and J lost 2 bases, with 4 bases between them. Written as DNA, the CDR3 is TGTGCCATCAGGGACAACACTGAAGCTTTCTTT. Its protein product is CAIRDNTEAFF.

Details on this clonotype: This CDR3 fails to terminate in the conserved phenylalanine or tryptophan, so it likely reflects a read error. The CDR3 here is CASSQSTDTQYL. CDR3 bases: TGCGCCAGCAGCCAAAGCACAGATACGCAGTATCTT. The chain is built from TRBV5-1 and TRBJ2-3; D not certain. This CDR3 has 12 amino acids. V gave up 4 bases and J gave up 0 bases, with 3 bases separating them. Germline CDR1 reads SGHRS; CDR2 reads YFSETQ.

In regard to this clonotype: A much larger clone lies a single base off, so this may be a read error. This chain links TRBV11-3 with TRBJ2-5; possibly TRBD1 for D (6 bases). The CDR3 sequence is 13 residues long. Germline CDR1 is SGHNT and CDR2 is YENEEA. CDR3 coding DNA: TGTGCCAGCAGCTTGGACAGACAAGAGGCCCAGTACTTC. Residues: CASSLDRQEAQYF.

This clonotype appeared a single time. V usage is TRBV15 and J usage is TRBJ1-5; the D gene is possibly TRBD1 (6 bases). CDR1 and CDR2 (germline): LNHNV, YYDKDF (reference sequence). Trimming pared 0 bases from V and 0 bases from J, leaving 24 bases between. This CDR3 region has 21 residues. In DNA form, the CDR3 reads TGTGCCACCAGCAGAGACCACATTATGGGGTTTCAGGGGTGTAGCAATCAGCCCCAGCATTTT. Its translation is CATSRDHIMGFQGCSNQPQHF.

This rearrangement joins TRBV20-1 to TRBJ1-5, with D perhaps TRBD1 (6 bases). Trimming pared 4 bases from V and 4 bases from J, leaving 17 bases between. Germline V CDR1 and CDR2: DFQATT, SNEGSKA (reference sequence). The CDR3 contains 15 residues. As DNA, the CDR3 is TGCAGTGCTATACAGGGAAATTGGGGGAATCAGCCCCAGCATTTT. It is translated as CSAIQGNWGNQPQHF.

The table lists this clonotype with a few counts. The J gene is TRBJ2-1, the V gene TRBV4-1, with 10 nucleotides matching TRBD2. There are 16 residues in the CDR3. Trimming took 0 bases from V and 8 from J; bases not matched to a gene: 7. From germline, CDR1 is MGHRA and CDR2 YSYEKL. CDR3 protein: CASSQDGASGSDEQFF. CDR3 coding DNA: TGCGCCAGCAGCCAAGACGGTGCTAGCGGGAGTGATGAGCAGTTCTTC.

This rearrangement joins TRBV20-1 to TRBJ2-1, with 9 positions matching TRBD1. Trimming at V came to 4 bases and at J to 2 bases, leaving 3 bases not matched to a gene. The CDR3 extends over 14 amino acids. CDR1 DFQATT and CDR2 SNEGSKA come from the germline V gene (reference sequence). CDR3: CSATDRGAYNEQFF. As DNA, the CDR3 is TGCAGTGCTACGGACAGGGGAGCCTACAATGAGCAGTTCTTC.

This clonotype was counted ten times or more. The CDR3 nucleotides are TGTGCCAGCAGTCCCTTGAGGCGGAACACTGAAGCTTTCTTT. This codes for CASSPLRRNTEAFF. This chain connects TRBV6-5 to TRBJ1-1; D call uncertain. The CDR3 consists of 14 residues. Germline V gene data show CDR1 as MNHEY and CDR2 as SVGAGI. Trimming removed 5 bases at V and 1 base at J, with 11 bases between.

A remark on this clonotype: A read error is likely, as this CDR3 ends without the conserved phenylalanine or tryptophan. CDR3 in DNA: TGTGCCAGCAGCCTTCTCGCGGGAGCGGGTAAGGATGAGCAGTTCCTC. Translation: CASSLLAGAGKDEQFL. The genes are TRBV7-8 and TRBJ2-1; 7 nucleotides line up with TRBD2. CDR3 length: 16 amino acids. The junction had 15 bases not matched to a gene; V was cut back by 5 bases and J by 8 bases. CDR1 is SGHVS, CDR2 FQNEAQ, per germline.

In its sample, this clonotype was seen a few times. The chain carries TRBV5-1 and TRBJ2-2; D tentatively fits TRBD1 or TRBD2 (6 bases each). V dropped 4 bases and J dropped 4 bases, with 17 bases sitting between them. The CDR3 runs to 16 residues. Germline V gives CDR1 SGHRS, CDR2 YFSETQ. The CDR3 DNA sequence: TGCGCCAGCAGCCCCACCTGGGGGGCGTCCACCGGGGAGCTGTTTTTT. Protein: CASSPTWGASTGELFF.

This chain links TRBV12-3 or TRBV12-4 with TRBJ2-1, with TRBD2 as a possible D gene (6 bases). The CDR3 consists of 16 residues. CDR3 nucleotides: TGTGCAAGCTCCCCCGGAGGGTTGAGCTCCTACAATGAGCAGTTCTTC. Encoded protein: CASSPGGLSSYNEQFF.

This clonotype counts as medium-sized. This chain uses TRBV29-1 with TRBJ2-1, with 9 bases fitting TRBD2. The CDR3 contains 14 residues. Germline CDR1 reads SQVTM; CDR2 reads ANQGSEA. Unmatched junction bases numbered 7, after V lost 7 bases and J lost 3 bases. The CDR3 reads CSGTRGGGYNEQFF. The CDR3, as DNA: TGCAGCGGTACTCGCGGGGGGGGCTACAATGAGCAGTTCTTC.

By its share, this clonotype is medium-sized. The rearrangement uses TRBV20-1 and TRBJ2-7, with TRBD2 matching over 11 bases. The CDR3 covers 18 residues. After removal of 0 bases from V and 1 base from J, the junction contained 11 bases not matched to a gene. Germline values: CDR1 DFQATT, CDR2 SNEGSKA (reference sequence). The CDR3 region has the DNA TGCAGTGCTAGAGACCCCATGACTAGCGGGGCTAAGTCCTACGAGCAGTACTTC. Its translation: CSARDPMTSGAKSYEQYF.

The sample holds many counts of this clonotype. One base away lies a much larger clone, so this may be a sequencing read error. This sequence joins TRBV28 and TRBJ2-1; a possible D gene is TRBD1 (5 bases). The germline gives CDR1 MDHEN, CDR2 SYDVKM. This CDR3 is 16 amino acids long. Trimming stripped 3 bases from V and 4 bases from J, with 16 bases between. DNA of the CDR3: TGTGCCAGCAGTTTTCTTCGACTGGGGCGGTACAATGAGCAGTTCTTC. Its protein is CASSFLRLGRYNEQFF.

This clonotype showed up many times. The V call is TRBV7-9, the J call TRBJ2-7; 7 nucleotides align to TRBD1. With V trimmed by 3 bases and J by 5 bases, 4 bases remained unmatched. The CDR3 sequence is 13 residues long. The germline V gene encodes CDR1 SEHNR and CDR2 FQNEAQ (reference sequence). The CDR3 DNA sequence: TGTGCCAGCAGCTTGGGGACAGTCAACGAGCAGTACTTC. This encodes CASSLGTVNEQYF.

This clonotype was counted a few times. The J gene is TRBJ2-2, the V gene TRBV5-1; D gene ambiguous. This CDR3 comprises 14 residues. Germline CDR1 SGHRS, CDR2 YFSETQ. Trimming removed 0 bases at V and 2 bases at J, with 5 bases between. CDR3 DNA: TGCGCCAGCAGCTTGGCCAGAAACACCGGGGAGCTGTTTTTT. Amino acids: CASSLARNTGELFF. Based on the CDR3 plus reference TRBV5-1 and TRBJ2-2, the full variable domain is KAGVTQTPRYLIKTRGQQVTLSCSPISGHRSVSWYQQTPGQGLQFLFEYFSETQRNKGNFPGRFSGRQFSNSRSEMNVSTLELGDSALYLCASSLARNTGELFFGEGSRLTVL.

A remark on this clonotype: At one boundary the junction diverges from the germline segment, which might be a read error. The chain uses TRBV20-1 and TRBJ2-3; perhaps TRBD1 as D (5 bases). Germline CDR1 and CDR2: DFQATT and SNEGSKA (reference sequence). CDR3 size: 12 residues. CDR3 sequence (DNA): TGCAGTGTTCTGGGGCGCACAGATACGCAGTATTGG. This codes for CSVLGRTDTQYW.

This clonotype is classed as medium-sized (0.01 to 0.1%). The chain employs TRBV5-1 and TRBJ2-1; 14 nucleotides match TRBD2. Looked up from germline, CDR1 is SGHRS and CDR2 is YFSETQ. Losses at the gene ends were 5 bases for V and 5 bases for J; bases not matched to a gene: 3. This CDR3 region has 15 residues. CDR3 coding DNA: TGCGCCAGCAGGAGGGGACTAGCGGGAGACAATGAGCAGTTCTTC. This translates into CASRRGLAGDNEQFF.

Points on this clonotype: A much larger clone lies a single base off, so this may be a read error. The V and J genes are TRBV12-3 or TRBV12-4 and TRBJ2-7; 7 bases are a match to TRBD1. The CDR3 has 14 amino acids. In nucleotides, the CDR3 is TGTGCCAGCAGTTTAAGGGGGCGGCTCTACGAGCAGTGCTTC. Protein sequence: CASSLRGRLYEQCF.

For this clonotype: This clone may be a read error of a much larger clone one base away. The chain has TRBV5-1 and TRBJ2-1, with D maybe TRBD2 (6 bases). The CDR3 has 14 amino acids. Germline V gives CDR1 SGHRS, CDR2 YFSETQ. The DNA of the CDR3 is TGCGCCAGCAGCTCGGGAGACTCCTACAATGAGCAGCTCTTC. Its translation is CASSSGDSYNEQLF.

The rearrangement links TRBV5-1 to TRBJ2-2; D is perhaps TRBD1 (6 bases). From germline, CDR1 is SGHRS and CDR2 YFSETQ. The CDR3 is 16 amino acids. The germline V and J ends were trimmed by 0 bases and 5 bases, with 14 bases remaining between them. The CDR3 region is CASSLDPGVETGELFF. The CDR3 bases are TGCGCCAGCAGCTTGGATCCAGGGGTGGAGACCGGGGAGCTGTTTTTT. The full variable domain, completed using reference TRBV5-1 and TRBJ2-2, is KAGVTQTPRYLIKTRGQQVTLSCSPISGHRSVSWYQQTPGQGLQFLFEYFSETQRNKGNFPGRFSGRQFSNSRSEMNVSTLELGDSALYLCASSLDPGVETGELFFGEGSRLTVL.

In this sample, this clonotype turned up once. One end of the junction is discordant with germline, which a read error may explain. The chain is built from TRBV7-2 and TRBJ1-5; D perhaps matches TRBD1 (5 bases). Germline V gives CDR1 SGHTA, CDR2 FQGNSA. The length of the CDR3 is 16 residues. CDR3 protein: CASSLGGGAGNQPQHF. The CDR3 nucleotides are TGTGCCAGCAGCTTAGGGGGGGGAGCGGGCAATCAGCCTCAGCATTTT.